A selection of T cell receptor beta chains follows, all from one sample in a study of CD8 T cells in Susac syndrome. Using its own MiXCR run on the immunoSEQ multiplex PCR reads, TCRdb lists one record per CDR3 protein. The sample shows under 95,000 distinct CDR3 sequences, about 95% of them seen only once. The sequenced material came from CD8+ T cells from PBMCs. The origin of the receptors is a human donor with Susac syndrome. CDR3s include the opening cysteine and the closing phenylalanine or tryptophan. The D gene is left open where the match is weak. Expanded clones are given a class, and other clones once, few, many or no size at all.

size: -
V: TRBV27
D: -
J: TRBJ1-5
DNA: TGTGCCAGCAGTTTCCTGGACCCCTATCTAAAATTCAATCAGCCCCAGCATTTT
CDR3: CASSFLDPYLKFNQPQHF

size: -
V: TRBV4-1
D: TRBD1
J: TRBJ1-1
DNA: TGCGCCAGCAGGAATGGAGGGACAGGGAACACTGAAGCTTTCTTT
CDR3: CASRNGGTGNTEAFF

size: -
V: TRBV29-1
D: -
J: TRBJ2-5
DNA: TGCAGCGTTCTCCAAGAGACCCAGTACTTC
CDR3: CSVLQETQYF

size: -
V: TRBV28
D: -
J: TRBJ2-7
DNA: TGTGCCAGCAGTTTAGCAGTAACCTACGAGCAGTACTTC
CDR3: CASSLAVTYEQYF

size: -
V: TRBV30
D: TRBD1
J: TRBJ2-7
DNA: TGTGCCTGGAGTGTGGACAGGGGCCTCTACGAGCAGTACTTC
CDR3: CAWSVDRGLYEQYF

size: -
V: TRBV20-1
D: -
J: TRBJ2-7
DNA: TGCAGTGCTAGAGATCACCTCGACAGCCGTTCTCTCGAGCAGTACTTC
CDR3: CSARDHLDSRSLEQYF

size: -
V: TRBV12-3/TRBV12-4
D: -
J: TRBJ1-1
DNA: TGTGCCAGCAGTTTAGCTGTCACGAACACTGAAGCTTTCTTT
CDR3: CASSLAVTNTEAFF

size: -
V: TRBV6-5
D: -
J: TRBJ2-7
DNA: TGTGCCAGCAGGACCTACCGGGGAGCCTACGAGCAGTACTTC
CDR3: CASRTYRGAYEQYF

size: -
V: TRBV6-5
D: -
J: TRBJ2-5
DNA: TGTGCCAGCAGCCCGGGCGGGGGCATTCAAGAGACCCAGTACTTC
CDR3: CASSPGGGIQETQYF

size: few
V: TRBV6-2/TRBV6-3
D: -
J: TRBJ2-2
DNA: TGTGCCAGCAGTTCACACAGGGCCGGGGAGCTGTTTTTT
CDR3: CASSSHRAGELFF

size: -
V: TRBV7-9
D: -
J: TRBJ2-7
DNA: TGTGCCAGCAGCTCCTCACCCCGGGCCTTCCTTTCCTACGAGCAGTACTTC
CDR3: CASSSSPRAFLSYEQYF

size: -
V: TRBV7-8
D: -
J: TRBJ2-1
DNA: TGTGCCAGCAGCTTAGGTGGCGATGAGCAGTTCTTC
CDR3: CASSLGGDEQFF

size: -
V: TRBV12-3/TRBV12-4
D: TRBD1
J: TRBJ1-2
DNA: TGTGCCAGCAGCGGACAGGGAGGCGGCTACACCTTC
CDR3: CASSGQGGGYTF

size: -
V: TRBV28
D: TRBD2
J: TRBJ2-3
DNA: TGTGCCAGCAGTTTAGTGGGCAGGGAGGGGACAGATACGCAGTATTTT
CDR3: CASSLVGREGTDTQYF

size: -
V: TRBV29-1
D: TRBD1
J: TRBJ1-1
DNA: TGCAGCGTGACAGGGGGCTTTGGCACTGAAGCTTTCTTT
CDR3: CSVTGGFGTEAFF

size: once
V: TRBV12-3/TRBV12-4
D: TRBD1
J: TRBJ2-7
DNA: TGTGCCAGCACCCACTGGGACAGCTACGAGCAGTACTTC
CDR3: CASTHWDSYEQYF

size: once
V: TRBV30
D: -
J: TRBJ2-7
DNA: TGTGCCTGGAGCCCCGGGGTGGGCTCCTACGAGCAGTACTTC
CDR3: CAWSPGVGSYEQYF

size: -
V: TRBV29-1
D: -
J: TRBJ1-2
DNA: TGCAGCGTTGAACCTGTAGGGGGGGATGGCTACACCTTC
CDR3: CSVEPVGGDGYTF

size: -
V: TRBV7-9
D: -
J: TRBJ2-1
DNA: TGTGCCAGCAGCTTTGACTACAATGAGCAGTTCTTC
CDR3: CASSFDYNEQFF

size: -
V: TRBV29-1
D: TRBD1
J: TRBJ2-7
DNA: TGCAGCGTTGAAGAACAGGGGCGCTCCTACGAGCAGTACTTC
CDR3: CSVEEQGRSYEQYF

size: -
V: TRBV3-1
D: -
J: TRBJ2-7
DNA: TGTGCCAGCAGCCAAGACTCGGACAGCTACGAGCAGTACTTC
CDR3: CASSQDSDSYEQYF

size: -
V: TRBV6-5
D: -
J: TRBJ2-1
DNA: TGTGCCAGCAGCATCCCCAACAATGAGCAGTTCTTC
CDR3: CASSIPNNEQFF

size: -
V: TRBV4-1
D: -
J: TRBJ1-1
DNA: TGCGCCAGCAGCCCCTCGGGCGGGAACACTGAAGCTTTCTTT
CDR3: CASSPSGGNTEAFF

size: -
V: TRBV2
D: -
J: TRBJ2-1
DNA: TGTGCCAGCAGTGCAATCTCCTACAATGAGCAGTTCTTC
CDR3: CASSAISYNEQFF

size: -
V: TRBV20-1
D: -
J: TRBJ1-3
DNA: TGCAGTGCTAGAGATCTGCAGGGTATCGAAAACACCATATATTTT
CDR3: CSARDLQGIENTIYF

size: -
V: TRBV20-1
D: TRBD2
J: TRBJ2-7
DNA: TGCAGTGCTGAGCCTATAGCGGGAGCGGATCCATTTAAAGGTGACGAGCAGTACTTC
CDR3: CSAEPIAGADPFKGDEQYF

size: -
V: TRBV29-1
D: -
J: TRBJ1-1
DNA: TGCAGCGTCCCCCGTGGCTTCTTT
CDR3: CSVPRGFF

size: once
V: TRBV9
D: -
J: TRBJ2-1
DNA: TGTGCCAGCAGCGTAGACGGGGACAACAATGAGCAGTTCTTC
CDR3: CASSVDGDNNEQFF

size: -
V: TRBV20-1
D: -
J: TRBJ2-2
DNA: TGCAGTGCACGGTTTGGGGGGCTCGACACCGGGGAGCTGTTTTTT
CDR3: CSARFGGLDTGELFF

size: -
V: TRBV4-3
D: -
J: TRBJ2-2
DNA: TGCGCCAGCAGCCCAGTCGGGAGCACCGGGGAGCTGTTTTTT
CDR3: CASSPVGSTGELFF

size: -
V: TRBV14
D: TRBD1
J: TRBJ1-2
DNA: TGTGCCAGCAGCTACCGGGACAGGGGCCATGTGGATGGCTACACCTTC
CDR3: CASSYRDRGHVDGYTF

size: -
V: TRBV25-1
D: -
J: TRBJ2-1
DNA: TGTGCCAGCAGTGAATTAGCTGTGAATGAGCAGTTCTTC
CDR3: CASSELAVNEQFF

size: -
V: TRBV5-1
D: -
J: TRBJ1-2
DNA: TGCGCCAGCAGCTTGGCCACAGGGAATGATGGCTACACCTTC
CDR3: CASSLATGNDGYTF

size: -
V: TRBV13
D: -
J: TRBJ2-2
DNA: TGTGCCAGCAGCTCCGGACTTGCCAACACCGGGGAGCTGTTTTTT
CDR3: CASSSGLANTGELFF